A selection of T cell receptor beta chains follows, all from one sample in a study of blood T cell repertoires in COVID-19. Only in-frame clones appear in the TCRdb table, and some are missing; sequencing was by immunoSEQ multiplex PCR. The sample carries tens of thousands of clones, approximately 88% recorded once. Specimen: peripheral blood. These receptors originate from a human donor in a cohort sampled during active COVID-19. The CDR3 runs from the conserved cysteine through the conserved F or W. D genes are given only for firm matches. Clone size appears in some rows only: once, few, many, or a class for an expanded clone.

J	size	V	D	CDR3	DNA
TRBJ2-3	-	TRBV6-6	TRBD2	CASSHTGGRGTDTQYF	TGTGCCAGCAGTCATACGGGCGGGAGGGGAACAGATACGCAGTATTTT
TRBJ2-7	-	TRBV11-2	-	CASSDWTFYEQYF	TGTGCCAGCAGCGACTGGACATTCTACGAGCAGTACTTC
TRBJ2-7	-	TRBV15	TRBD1	CATSTDRGVYEQYF	TGTGCCACCAGCACCGACAGGGGAGTCTACGAGCAGTACTTC
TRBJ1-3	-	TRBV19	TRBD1	CASSTRDSLNSGNTIYF	TGTGCCAGTAGTACCCGGGACAGTTTGAACTCTGGAAACACCATATATTTT
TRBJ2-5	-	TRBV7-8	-	CASSRTSSETQYF	TGTGCCAGCAGCCGTACTAGCAGCGAGACCCAGTACTTC
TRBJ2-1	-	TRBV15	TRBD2	CATSTRAGGPLDEQFF	TGTGCCACCAGCACAAGAGCGGGGGGGCCTCTGGATGAGCAGTTCTTC
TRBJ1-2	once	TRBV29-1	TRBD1	CSSRTGTGNHGYTF	TGCAGCTCTCGAACCGGGACAGGGAACCATGGCTACACCTTC
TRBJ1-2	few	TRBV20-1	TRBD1	CSASAPGQGNYGYTF	TGCAGTGCTAGTGCTCCGGGACAGGGAAACTATGGCTACACCTTC
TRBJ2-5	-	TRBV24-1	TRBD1	CATSDPGTGDETQYF	TGTGCCACCAGTGATCCCGGGACAGGGGACGAGACCCAGTACTTC
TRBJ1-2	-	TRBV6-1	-	CASSEGGWNVAYTF	TGTGCCAGCAGTGAAGGGGGCTGGAACGTCGCCTACACCTTC
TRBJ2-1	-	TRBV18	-	CASSPQQGNEQFF	TGTGCCAGCTCACCACAGCAGGGAAATGAGCAGTTCTTC
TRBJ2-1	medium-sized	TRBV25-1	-	CASSWDSGDAYNEQFF	TGTGCCAGCAGTTGGGATAGCGGTGACGCTTACAATGAGCAGTTCTTC
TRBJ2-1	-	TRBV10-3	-	CAISEVTEYNEQFF	TGTGCCATCAGTGAGGTGACTGAATACAATGAGCAGTTCTTC
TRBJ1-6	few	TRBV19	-	CASREVGQDNSPLHF	TGTGCCAGTAGGGAGGTAGGCCAAGATAATTCACCCCTCCACTTT
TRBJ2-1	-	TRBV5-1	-	CASSSRVGGGPSYNEQFF	TGCGCCAGCAGCTCCCGAGTAGGGGGAGGGCCGAGCTACAATGAGCAGTTCTTC
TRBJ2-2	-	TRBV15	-	CATSRERAGPVTGELFF	TGTGCCACCAGCAGAGAACGCGCGGGACCCGTCACCGGGGAGCTGTTTTTT
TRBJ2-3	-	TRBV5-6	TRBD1	CASSLGSLTGRPDTQYF	TGTGCCAGCAGCTTGGGTTCCTTGACAGGGCGGCCAGATACGCAGTATTTT
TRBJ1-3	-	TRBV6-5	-	CASSYSPAAGNTIYF	TGTGCCAGCAGTTACTCCCCCGCAGCTGGAAACACCATATATTTT
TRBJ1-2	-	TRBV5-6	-	CASSSLYGYTF	TGTGCCAGCAGCTCCCTTTATGGCTACACCTTC
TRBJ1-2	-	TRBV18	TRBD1	CASSLQGAGGYTF	TGTGCCAGCTCACTACAGGGGGCAGGTGGCTACACCTTC
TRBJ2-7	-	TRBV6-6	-	CASSRGTEHEQYF	TGTGCCAGCAGCCGCGGGACGGAACACGAGCAGTACTTC
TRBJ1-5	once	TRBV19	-	CASSLDRSLNSNQPQHF	TGTGCCAGTAGCTTGGACAGAAGTTTAAATAGTAATCAGCCCCAGCATTTT
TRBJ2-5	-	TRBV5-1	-	CASTSRPGVGETQYF	TGCGCCAGCACCTCACGGCCAGGGGTTGGGGAGACCCAGTACTTC
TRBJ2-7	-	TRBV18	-	CASSPGQGGLGEQYF	TGTGCCAGCTCACCAGGGCAGGGGGGTCTCGGAGAGCAGTACTTC